This TCR beta chain was profiled in a study of monozygotic twins with inflammatory bowel disease. Overall study results and limits: Resolution of different T cell subtypes was not achieved. Twin pairs that were concordant did not differ from discordant pairs in repertoire similarity, possibly from limited power.

The CDR3 extends over 14 amino acids. Germline V gene data show CDR1 as SGHRS and CDR2 as YFSETQ. For this clonotype: Antigen: not known.

Template switching introduced UMIs that contain a 6-nucleotide sample barcode. cDNA encoding TCRalpha and TCRbeta underwent two nested PCRs of roughly 15 and 9 cycles, each of which was followed by bead purification. With the 5' RACE reads reprocessed, TCRdb shows one record per CDR3 protein and no DNA. The ten most abundant clones cover under 3% of a sample with around 380,000 distinct CDR3 sequences. V is TRBV5-1 and J is TRBJ2-7; lacking DNA, the TRBD1 call made by TCRdb goes unchecked. Sequenced: blood. The source of this sequence is a human donor with ulcerative colitis or Crohn's disease, or a healthy co-twin of an affected twin (not recorded which). CDR3 in amino acids: CASSPSGHLYEQYF.